A selection of T cell receptor beta chains follows, all from one sample in a study of response to subunit inactivated influenza vaccine. Each CDR3 protein gets one entry after TCRdb re-called the RT-PCR reads with MiXCR. The sample lists just under 550,000 distinct CDR3 sequences, under 25% occurring once. These same data were also listed under a study on T cells expressing NK-cell markers.

The source material was CD4+ T cells sorted from PBMCs, sampled 11 to 12 days after vaccination. The receptors shown here come from a man over 45 who received an inactivated influenza vaccine. Both conserved end residues are part of each CDR3. The D gene is left open where the match is weak. Only part of the rows carry a size: once, few, many, or a class if the clone is expanded.

14 | . | . | TRBJ2-5 | TRBV7-9 | TGTGCCAGCAGCTTAGATTCCTGGGGGGAGACCCAGTACTTC | CASSLDSWGETQYF
12 | many | . | TRBJ2-5 | TRBV5-1 | TGCGCCAGCAGCGCCCGGCAAGAGACCCAGTACTTC | CASSARQETQYF
15 | . | TRBD1 | TRBJ1-1 | TRBV7-9 | TGTGCCAGCAGCCGACACCAACGACAGGGCACTGAAGCTTTCTTT | CASSRHQRQGTEAFF
13 | . | . | TRBJ1-2 | TRBV7-9 | TGTGCCAGCAGCTTGATCGGGGGCTTTGGCTACACCTTC | CASSLIGGFGYTF
15 | few | TRBD1 | TRBJ2-7 | TRBV10-3 | TGTGCCATCAGTGAGGGGGGACAGCGCCACTACGAGCAGTACTTC | CAISEGGQRHYEQYF
17 | . | TRBD1 | TRBJ2-7 | TRBV27 | TGTGCCAGCAGTCGACGCAGGACAGGGTCATTTAGCGACGAGCAGTACTTC | CASSRRRTGSFSDEQYF
12 | few | . | TRBJ2-1 | TRBV2 | TGTGCCAGCAGTTTCTCGAAGACAGAGCAGTTCTTC | CASSFSKTEQFF
18 | few | TRBD1 | TRBJ1-5 | TRBV28 | TGTGCCAGCAGTTCGTCCTCGACAGGGAGTTTACGCAATCAGCCCCAGCATTTT | CASSSSSTGSLRNQPQHF
14 | few | . | TRBJ1-5 | TRBV19 | TGTGCCAGTAGTCCTCAGATTAGCAATCAGCCCCAGCATTTT | CASSPQISNQPQHF
16 | . | . | TRBJ2-3 | TRBV7-2 | TGTGCCAGCAGCTCCTCGGGAGTACATGCGAGGTATACGCAGTATTTT | CASSSSGVHARYTQYF
15 | . | . | TRBJ1-1 | TRBV20-1 | TGCAGTGCTAGAGATGCGATGACTGGGAACACTGAAGCTTTCTTT | CSARDAMTGNTEAFF
16 | few | . | TRBJ1-1 | TRBV7-2 | TGTGCCAGCAGCTTAGCGCTTCGCCACGGTAACACTGAAGCTTTCTTT | CASSLALRHGNTEAFF
18 | . | . | TRBJ2-7 | TRBV20-1 | TGCAGTGCTAGGAGAGGGGGGATGGCAAACCGGGCCCCCTACGAGCAGTACTTC | CSARRGGMANRAPYEQYF
13 | . | . | TRBJ2-1 | TRBV4-2 | TGTGCCAGCAGCCAGGGGGTAGCCACTGAGCAGTTCTTC | CASSQGVATEQFF
15 | . | . | TRBJ1-5 | TRBV6-1 | TGTGCCAGCAGCCGGTCGGACAGCTATAATCAGCCCCAGCATTTT | CASSRSDSYNQPQHF
18 | few | TRBD2 | TRBJ2-5 | TRBV7-6 | TGTGCCAGCAGCCCGGGACTAGCGGGAGGGGCAAACAAAGAGACCCAGTACTTC | CASSPGLAGGANKETQYF
12 | few | . | TRBJ1-2 | TRBV29-1 | TGCAGCGTTGAAGGGCAGGACTATGGCTACACCTTC | CSVEGQDYGYTF
15 | . | . | TRBJ2-7 | TRBV7-2 | TGTGCCAGCAGCCGTACAGGGCTAGCCTCCTACGAGCAGTACTTC | CASSRTGLASYEQYF
16 | once | TRBD1 | TRBJ2-3 | TRBV10-3 | TGTGCCATCAGTGACCCGGGACAGGGTAGCACAGATACGCAGTATTTT | CAISDPGQGSTDTQYF
14 | few | . | TRBJ2-5 | TRBV6-1 | TGTGCCAGCAGTGCTATGAAGTTCCAAGAGACCCAGTACTTC | CASSAMKFQETQYF
13 | . | TRBD1 | TRBJ2-7 | TRBV20-1 | TGCAGTGCAACCGGGACAGGGGTGTACGAGCAGTACTTC | CSATGTGVYEQYF